Listed below are T cell receptor beta chains from one sample, sequenced in a study of blood T cells in healthy people across ages. One entry per CDR3 protein, called by TCRdb with MiXCR from the 5' RACE reads. The sample holds roughly 1,800,000 distinct CDR3 sequences; around 50% are singletons and the top ten take approximately 2%. The specimen was blood. These receptors originate from a woman in her forties in good health. CDR3s leave out the opening cysteine and the closing phenylalanine or tryptophan.

J gene	V gene	CDR3 protein
TRBJ2-1	TRBV20-1	SARDRLTVGYNEQF
TRBJ2-6	TRBV9	ASNPGQGNPSGANVLT
TRBJ1-2	TRBV9	ASSAKTGAYGYT
TRBJ2-5	TRBV25-1	ASSAADQETQY
TRBJ2-3	TRBV20-1	SVLWQGVTDTQY
TRBJ1-1	TRBV27	ASSPAGEMDTEAF
TRBJ2-3	TRBV7-8	ASSFDARNTDTQY
TRBJ2-5	TRBV7-2	ASSLDDGGPQETQY
TRBJ2-3	TRBV25-1	ASSGSDSTDTQY
TRBJ2-1	TRBV20-1	SARVFSSYNEQF